Sequencing of this TCR beta chain was carried out in a study of blood T cell repertoires in COVID-19. Overall study context: Sample material is recorded as cDNA or gDNA derived from T cells, B-cell-depleted T cells, or PBMCs.

Per the study methods: Reference gene primers were amplified, and this amplification served to estimate nucleated cell counts. The table came from immunoSEQ multiplex PCR; TCRdb's copy has only in-frame clones and leaves some out. That table furnishes V, J and clone size, whereas the DNA furnished D and trimming. The sample shows more than 200,000 clones, 85% to 90% of them seen only once. The germline gives CDR1 LNHDA, CDR2 SQIVND (reference sequence). The V gene lost 4 bases and the J gene lost 1 base, with 10 bases spanning the gap. The CDR3 has 14 amino acids. Everyone who took part was roughly 18 to 89 years old, and they came from 20 to 25 US areas. Participants' reported clinical history set cohort assignment.

The rearrangement joins TRBV19 to TRBJ1-1; maybe TRBD1 (5 bases). The sequenced sample consisted of PBMCs or T cells enriched from blood (not recorded which). This TCR was recovered from a woman aged 30 to 39 with acute COVID-19. CDR3 nucleotide sequence: TGTGCCAGTAGTACCCGGGGGGGGAACACTGAAGCTTTCTTT. Protein product: CASSTRGGNTEAFF.